Following are 5 T cell receptor beta chains from one sample sequenced in a study of cytomegalovirus exposure and HLA in healthy donors. The PCR had 60 Vbeta and 13 Jbeta primers. Assay used: immunoSEQ multiplex PCR; TCRdb lists only in-frame clones, some missing. The profile shows about 300,000 clones, 80% to 90% of them singletons. The specimen sequenced was PBMCs. The receptors were gathered from a man aged 35-49 years in good health and CMV-seropositive.

This clone was recorded only once. The J gene is TRBJ1-1, the V gene TRBV7-9, with 10 bases aligning to TRBD1. The CDR3 has 13 residues. V lost 11 bases to trimming and J lost 6 bases; unmatched junction nucleotides: 9. Per the germline V gene, CDR1 is SEHNR and CDR2 is FQNEAQ (reference sequence). As DNA, the CDR3 is TGTGCCGATTCGACAGGGGGCGCCCCTGAAGCTTTCTTT. Residues: CADSTGGAPEAFF.

The chain combines TRBV19 with TRBJ2-4; 7 nucleotides line up with TRBD1. V trimming: 9 bases; J trimming: 0 bases; junction bases outside the gene matches: 17. From germline, CDR1 is LNHDA and CDR2 SQIVND (reference sequence). There are 18 residues in the CDR3. The CDR3 bases are TGTGCCAGCACCCGCGGACAGGCGACCCCGATAGCCAAAAACATTCAGTACTTC. Translating gives CASTRGQATPIAKNIQYF.

Worth noting for this clone: Other DNA sequences within the sample encode an identical CDR3. The V and J genes are TRBV28 and TRBJ2-7; no clear D gene. The germline CDR1 and CDR2 sequences are MDHEN and SYDVKM. The length of the CDR3 is 12 residues. Trimming stripped 7 bases from V and 1 base from J, with 8 bases between. CDR3 nucleotide sequence: TGTGCCAGCACTACCGGTTCCTACGAGCAGTACTTC. Encoded protein: CASTTGSYEQYF.

J is TRBJ2-7 and V is TRBV10-3; weak D call: TRBD1 (6 bases). The V and J ends lost 0 bases and 3 bases respectively, with 15 bases between them. The CDR3 spans 16 residues. Germline CDR1 ENHRY, CDR2 SYGVKD. The CDR3 DNA is TGTGCCATCAGTGAGTCGGGGCCAGGGGCGATCTACGAGCAGTACTTC. It specifies CAISESGPGAIYEQYF.

The chain recombines TRBV19 with TRBJ1-1, with a weak D call TRBD1 (6 bases). Germline CDR1 is LNHDA and CDR2 is SQIVND (reference sequence). Trimming removed 5 bases from V and 5 bases from J, with 15 bases in between. The length of the CDR3 is 14 residues. The CDR3 loop is CASSRGASNTEAFF. CDR3 in DNA: TGTGCCAGTAGTCGGGGGGCATCGAATACTGAAGCTTTCTTT.